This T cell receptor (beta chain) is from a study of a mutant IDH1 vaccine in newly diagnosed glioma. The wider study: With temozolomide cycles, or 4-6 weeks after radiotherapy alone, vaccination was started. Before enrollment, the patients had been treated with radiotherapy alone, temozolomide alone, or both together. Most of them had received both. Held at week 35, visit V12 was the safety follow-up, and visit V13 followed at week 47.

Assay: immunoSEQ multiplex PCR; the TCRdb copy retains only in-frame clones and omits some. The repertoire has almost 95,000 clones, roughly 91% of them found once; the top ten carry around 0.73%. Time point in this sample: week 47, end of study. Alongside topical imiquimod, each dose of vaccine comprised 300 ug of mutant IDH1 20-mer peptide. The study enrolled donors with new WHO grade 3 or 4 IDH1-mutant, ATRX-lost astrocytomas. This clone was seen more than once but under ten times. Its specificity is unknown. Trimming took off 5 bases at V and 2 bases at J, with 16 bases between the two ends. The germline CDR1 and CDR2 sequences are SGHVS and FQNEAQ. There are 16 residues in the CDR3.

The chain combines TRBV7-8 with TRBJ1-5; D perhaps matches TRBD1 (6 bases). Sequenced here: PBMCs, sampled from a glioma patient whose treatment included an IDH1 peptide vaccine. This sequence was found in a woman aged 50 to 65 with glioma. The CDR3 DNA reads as TGTGCCAGCAGCCCGTCAGGGACACGGCGCAATCAGCCCCAGCATTTT. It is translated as CASSPSGTRRNQPQHF. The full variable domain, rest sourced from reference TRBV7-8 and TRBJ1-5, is GAGVSQSPRYKVAKRGQDVALRCDPISGHVSLFWYQQALGQGPEFLTYFQNEAQLDKSGLPSDRFFAERPEGSVSTLKIQRTQQEDSAVYLCASSPSGTRRNQPQHFGDGTRLSIL.